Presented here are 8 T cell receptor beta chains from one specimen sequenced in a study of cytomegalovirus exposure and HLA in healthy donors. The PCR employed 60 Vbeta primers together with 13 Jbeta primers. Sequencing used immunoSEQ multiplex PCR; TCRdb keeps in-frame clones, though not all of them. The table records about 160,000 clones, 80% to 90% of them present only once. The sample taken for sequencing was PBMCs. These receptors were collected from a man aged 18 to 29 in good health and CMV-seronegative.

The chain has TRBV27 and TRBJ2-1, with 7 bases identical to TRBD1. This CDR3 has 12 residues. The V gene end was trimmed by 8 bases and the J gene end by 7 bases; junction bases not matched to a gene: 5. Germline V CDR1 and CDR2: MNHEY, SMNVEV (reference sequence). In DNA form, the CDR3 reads TGTGCCAGCGAGGGGGCGCGAAATGAGCAGTTCTTC. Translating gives CASEGARNEQFF.

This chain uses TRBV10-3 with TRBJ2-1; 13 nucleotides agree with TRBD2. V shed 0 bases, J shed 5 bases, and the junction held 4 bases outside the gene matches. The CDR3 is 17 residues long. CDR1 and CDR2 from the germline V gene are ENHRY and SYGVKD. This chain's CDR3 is CAISESLAGGPNNEQFF. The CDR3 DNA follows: TGTGCCATCAGTGAGTCACTAGCGGGAGGGCCGAACAATGAGCAGTTCTTC.

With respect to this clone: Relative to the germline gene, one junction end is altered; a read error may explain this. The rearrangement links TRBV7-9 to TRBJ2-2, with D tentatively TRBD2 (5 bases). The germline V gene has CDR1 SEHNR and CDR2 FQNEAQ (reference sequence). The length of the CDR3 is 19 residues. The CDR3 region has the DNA TGTTCCAGCAGCTTATCTTTGTCTGGAGGTCAGGACCCCACCGGGGAGCTGTTTTTT. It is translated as CSSSLSLSGGQDPTGELFF.

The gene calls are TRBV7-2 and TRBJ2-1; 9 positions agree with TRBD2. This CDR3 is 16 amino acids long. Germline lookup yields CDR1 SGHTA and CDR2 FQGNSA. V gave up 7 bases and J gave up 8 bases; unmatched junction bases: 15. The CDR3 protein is CASTRGASGGWDEQFF. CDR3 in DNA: TGTGCCAGCACTAGGGGGGCCAGCGGGGGGTGGGATGAGCAGTTCTTC. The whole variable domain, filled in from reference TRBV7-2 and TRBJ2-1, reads GAGVSQSPSNKVTEKGKDVELRCDPISGHTALYWYRQSLGQGLEFLIYFQGNSAPDKSGLPSDRFSAERTGGSVSTLTIQRTQQEDSAVYLCASTRGASGGWDEQFFGPGTRLTVL.

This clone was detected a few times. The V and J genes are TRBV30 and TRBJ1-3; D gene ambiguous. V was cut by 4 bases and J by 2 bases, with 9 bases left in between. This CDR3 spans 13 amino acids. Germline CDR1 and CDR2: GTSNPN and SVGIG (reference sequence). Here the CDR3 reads CAWTSFTGNTIYF. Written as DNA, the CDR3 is TGTGCCTGGACGTCCTTTACTGGAAACACCATATATTTT.

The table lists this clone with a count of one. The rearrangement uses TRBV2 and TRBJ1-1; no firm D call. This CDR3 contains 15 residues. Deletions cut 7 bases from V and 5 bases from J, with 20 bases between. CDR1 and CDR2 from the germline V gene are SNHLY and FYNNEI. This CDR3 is CASNGDGPAITEAFF. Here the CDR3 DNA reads TGTGCCAGCAACGGAGACGGTCCAGCAATAACTGAAGCTTTCTTT.

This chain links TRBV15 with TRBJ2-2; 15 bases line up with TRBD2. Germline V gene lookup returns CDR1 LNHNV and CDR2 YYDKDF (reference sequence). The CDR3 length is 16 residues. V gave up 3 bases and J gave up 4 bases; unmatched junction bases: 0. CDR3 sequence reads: CATSRGLAGGTGELFF. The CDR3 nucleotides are TGTGCCACCAGCAGGGGACTAGCGGGAGGCACCGGGGAGCTGTTTTTT. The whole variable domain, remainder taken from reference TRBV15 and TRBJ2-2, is DAMVIQNPRYQVTQFGKPVTLSCSQTLNHNVMYWYQQKSSQAPKLLFHYYDKDFNNEADTPDNFQSRRPNTSFCFLDIRSPGLGDTAMYLCATSRGLAGGTGELFFGEGSRLTVL.

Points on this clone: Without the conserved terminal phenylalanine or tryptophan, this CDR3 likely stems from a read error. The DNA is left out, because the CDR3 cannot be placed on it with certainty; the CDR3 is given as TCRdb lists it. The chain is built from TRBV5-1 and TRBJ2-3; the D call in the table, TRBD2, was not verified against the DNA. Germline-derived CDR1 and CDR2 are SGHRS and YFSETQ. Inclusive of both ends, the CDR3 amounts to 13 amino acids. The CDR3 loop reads CASSFSLGSGGTL.